The 25 T cell receptor beta chains presented below share a single source sample, sequenced in a study of blood T cell repertoires in COVID-19. Profiled with immunoSEQ multiplex PCR; TCRdb holds only in-frame clones, not every one. In the table there are roughly 190,000 clones, 80% of which are singletons. Sequenced material: peripheral blood. The receptors come from a man aged 55 to 70 with acute or convalescent COVID-19.

This chain joins TRBV9 and TRBJ2-3; possibly TRBD1 for D (6 bases). The CDR3 sequence is 15 residues long. Germline V gene data show CDR1 as SGDLS and CDR2 as YYNGEE. V was cut by 0 bases and J by 1 base, with 9 bases left in between. CDR3 nucleotide sequence: TGTGCCAGCAGCGTAGAGGGGGTCCGCACAGATACGCAGTATTTT. It specifies CASSVEGVRTDTQYF.

This chain joins TRBV15 and TRBJ2-2; D might be TRBD2 (6 bases). With 5 bases removed from V and 3 bases from J, the gap between germline ends came to 13 bases. The germline gives CDR1 LNHNV, CDR2 YYDKDF (reference sequence). CDR3 length: 15 amino acids. In DNA form, the CDR3 reads TGTGCCACCAGCCCTACTAGCTGGGACACCGGGGAGCTGTTTTTT. This encodes CATSPTSWDTGELFF.

The J gene is TRBJ1-2, the V gene TRBV6-6; D not resolved. The CDR3 runs to 13 residues. The germline V and J ends were trimmed by 7 bases and 3 bases, with 12 bases remaining between them. Per the germline V gene, CDR1 is MNHNY and CDR2 is SVGAGI (reference sequence). The DNA for the CDR3 is TGTGCCAGCATCCCCTACGGGGACTATGGCTACACCTTC. This sequence encodes CASIPYGDYGYTF.

The V gene is TRBV6-6, the J gene TRBJ2-7; 7 nucleotides line up with TRBD1. In germline, CDR1 is MNHNY, CDR2 SVGAGI (reference sequence). The V segment lost 5 bases and the J segment 6 bases; nucleotides outside the gene matches: 16. There are 16 residues in the CDR3. The CDR3 region is CASSLYLTGSSVEQYF. DNA of the CDR3: TGTGCCAGCAGTCTCTATCTGACAGGGTCCTCGGTCGAGCAGTACTTC.

This rearrangement joins TRBV5-1 to TRBJ2-1; 7 bases align to TRBD2. The CDR3 runs to 15 residues. The J segment lost 7 bases and the V segment lost 5 bases, leaving 12 bases of the junction unmatched. Germline V gene sequence: CDR1 SGHRS, CDR2 YFSETQ. The CDR3 loop is CASRGGTSPRNEQFF. The CDR3 nucleotides are TGCGCCAGCAGGGGAGGGACTTCCCCCCGTAATGAGCAGTTCTTC. The full variable domain, rest sourced from reference TRBV5-1 and TRBJ2-1, is KAGVTQTPRYLIKTRGQQVTLSCSPISGHRSVSWYQQTPGQGLQFLFEYFSETQRNKGNFPGRFSGRQFSNSRSEMNVSTLELGDSALYLCASRGGTSPRNEQFFGPGTRLTVL.

The table lists this clone with many counts. The chain is built from TRBV6-6 and TRBJ2-7, with no clear D. Germline V lookup: CDR1 MNHNY, CDR2 SVGAGI (reference sequence). Trimming removed 5 bases at V and 0 bases at J, with 20 bases between. The CDR3 sequence is 17 residues long. CDR3 protein: CASSQRLPGPISYEQYF. The CDR3 region has the DNA TGTGCCAGCAGTCAACGCCTCCCGGGTCCCATCTCCTACGAGCAGTACTTC.

The chain recombines TRBV27 with TRBJ1-5, with a possible D match to TRBD1 (5 bases). Deletions cut 6 bases from V and 4 bases from J, with 16 bases between. CDR3 length equals 15 residues. The germline CDR1 and CDR2 sequences are MNHEY and SMNVEV (reference sequence). The CDR3 bases are TGTGCCAGCAGAGCCTTGACAGCGACGAATCAGCCCCAGCATTTT. Translation: CASRALTATNQPQHF.

This chain uses TRBV7-9 with TRBJ2-4; D perhaps matches TRBD1 (6 bases). Trimming left V 5 bases short and J 0 bases short, with 11 bases between. This CDR3 has 15 residues. The germline V gene has CDR1 SEHNR and CDR2 FQNEAQ (reference sequence). CDR3 bases: TGTGCCAGCAGCGGGGACACTCTAGCCAAAAACATTCAGTACTTC. It encodes CASSGDTLAKNIQYF.

V gene TRBV9 combines with J gene TRBJ1-6; D gene unclear. CDR1 is SGDLS and CDR2 is YYNGEE in the germline V gene. Trimming pared 7 bases from V and 9 bases from J, leaving 17 bases between. The CDR3 is 14 amino acids. CDR3 sequence reads: CASGYGGSGSPLHF. The CDR3 nucleotides are TGTGCCAGCGGGTACGGAGGGTCGGGTTCACCCCTCCACTTT.

The gene calls are TRBV19 and TRBJ2-7; 10 bases match TRBD1. This CDR3 spans 16 amino acids. Trimming at V came to 1 base and at J to 4 bases, leaving 7 bases not matched to a gene. Germline CDR1 and CDR2: LNHDA and SQIVND (reference sequence). The CDR3 nucleotides are TGTGCCAGTAGTATAGCAGCCGGGACAGGGGCGTACGAGCAGTACTTC. Amino acid sequence: CASSIAAGTGAYEQYF.

V gene TRBV7-2 combines with J gene TRBJ1-3; the D gene is possibly TRBD1 (6 bases). Germline V gene lookup returns CDR1 SGHTA and CDR2 FQGNSA. The CDR3 is made up of 14 amino acids. Trimming took 1 base from V and 4 from J, leaving 8 bases between them. CDR3: CASSLDREGNTIYF. Written as DNA, the CDR3 is TGTGCCAGCAGCTTAGACAGGGAGGGAAACACCATATATTTT.

The gene calls are TRBV5-1 and TRBJ2-5, with unresolved D. The CDR3 runs to 12 residues. The germline gives CDR1 SGHRS, CDR2 YFSETQ. Trimming shortened V by 4 bases and J by 0 bases, and 4 bases separated the two germline ends. The CDR3 reads CASSVDQETQYF. CDR3 nucleotide sequence: TGCGCCAGCAGCGTAGACCAAGAGACCCAGTACTTC.

The chain has TRBV4-3 and TRBJ1-5; the D is unclear. Germline V gene sequence: CDR1 LGHNA, CDR2 YSLEER. Trimming pared 1 base from V and 1 base from J, leaving 8 bases between. CDR3 length equals 15 residues. CDR3 sequence reads: CASSQVRGSNQPQHF. For the CDR3, the DNA is TGCGCCAGCAGCCAAGTCCGGGGAAGCAATCAGCCCCAGCATTTT.

This chain's CDR3 is CASSVDEETQYF. The CDR3 DNA reads TGTGCCAGCAGCGTAGATGAGGAGACCCAGTACTTC. This chain links TRBV9 with TRBJ2-5; D not resolved. With 0 bases removed from V and 5 bases from J, the gap between germline ends came to 5 bases. CDR3 size: 12 residues. From germline, CDR1 is SGDLS and CDR2 YYNGEE.

The chain is built from TRBV29-1 and TRBJ1-1; 8 bases match TRBD1. CDR1 and CDR2 from the germline V gene are SQVTM and ANQGSEA. This CDR3 region has 13 residues. Unmatched junction bases numbered 5, after V lost 4 bases and J lost 4 bases. The CDR3 here is CSVATGVGTEAFF. Written as DNA, the CDR3 is TGCAGCGTTGCGACAGGGGTTGGCACTGAAGCTTTCTTT. Variable domain in full (rest from reference TRBV29-1 and TRBJ1-1): SAVISQKPSRDICQRGTSLTIQCQVDSQVTMMFWYRQQPGQSLTLIATANQGSEATYESGFVIDKFPISRPNLTFSTLTVSNMSPEDSSIYLCSVATGVGTEAFFGQGTRLTVV.

The chain recombines TRBV7-3 with TRBJ2-1; 9 nucleotides agree with TRBD2. Per germline, CDR1 SGHTA and CDR2 FQGTGA. This CDR3 has 15 amino acids. With 5 bases clipped from V and 9 bases from J, the junction kept 11 bases outside the gene matches. The CDR3 sequence: CASSPGTSQLLEQFF. The CDR3 bases are TGTGCCAGCAGCCCCGGGACTAGCCAGCTTCTTGAGCAGTTCTTC.

There are a few counts of this clone. The same CDR3 is also encoded by other DNA sequences in this sample. The J gene is TRBJ1-5, the V gene TRBV15; no clear D. The V end was cut by 0 bases, the J end by 1 base, with 7 bases between. Germline V CDR1 and CDR2: LNHNV, YYDKDF (reference sequence). This CDR3 is 15 amino acids long. The CDR3 DNA reads TGTGCCACCAGCAGAGATAGAGGGAGCAATCAGCCCCAGCATTTT. Amino acid sequence: CATSRDRGSNQPQHF.

Here the CDR3 DNA reads TGTGCCAGCAGTGAAGTCCGGGATTCACCCCTCCACTTT. It translates to CASSEVRDSPLHF. The chain is built from TRBV6-1 and TRBJ1-6; D is uncertain. The CDR3 contains 13 residues. Germline V lookup: CDR1 MNHNS, CDR2 SASEGT. Trimming pared 1 base from V and 8 bases from J, leaving 6 bases between.

This clone appeared a single time. The chain links TRBV10-3 to TRBJ2-7, with a tentative D call TRBD2 (6 bases). The V end lost 7 bases, the J end lost 6 bases, and 16 bases lay between the germline ends. Germline V gene lookup returns CDR1 ENHRY and CDR2 SYGVKD. This CDR3 has 13 amino acids. The CDR3 DNA is TGTGCCATCACCGCCTCGCCGGGAGTCGAGCAGTACTTC. This translates into CAITASPGVEQYF.

The chain couples TRBV30 to TRBJ1-2, with a possible D match to TRBD1 (5 bases). Trimming cost V 0 bases and J 7 bases, with 12 bases left between them. Germline assignment: CDR1 GTSNPN and CDR2 SVGIG (reference sequence). The CDR3 is made up of 13 amino acids. The CDR3 DNA sequence: TGTGCCTGGAGTGTATCAGGGTCGGGTGGCTACACCTTC. This gives the protein CAWSVSGSGGYTF.

This clone appeared a single time. The chain is built from TRBV6-4 and TRBJ1-1, with D hard to call. Germline values: CDR1 MRHNA, CDR2 SNTAGT. The CDR3 runs to 15 residues. Trimming took off 3 bases at V and 1 base at J, with 12 bases between the two ends. The DNA of the CDR3 is TGTGCCAGCAGTGAAGAGGCTGGAGCGAACACTGAAGCTTTCTTT. Translating it yields CASSEEAGANTEAFF.

CDR3 nucleotides: TGTGCCAGTAGTCCAGGGAATAAAAATGAGCAGTTCTTC. It specifies CASSPGNKNEQFF. The chain recombines TRBV19 with TRBJ2-1; tentatively, D is TRBD1 (5 bases). Germline CDR1 and CDR2: LNHDA and SQIVND (reference sequence). This CDR3 has 13 residues. V lost 5 bases, J lost 7 bases, and 12 bases lay in between.

This clone was recorded once. The V call is TRBV18, the J call TRBJ2-2; D is uncertain. The V gene lost 6 bases and the J gene lost 5 bases, with 10 bases spanning the gap. In germline, CDR1 is KGHSH, CDR2 LQKENI. The CDR3 has 13 amino acids. The CDR3 reads CASSRVMTGELFF. CDR3 sequence (DNA): TGTGCCAGCTCCCGGGTCATGACCGGGGAGCTGTTTTTT.

The chain carries TRBV2 and TRBJ1-5; the match to TRBD1 covers 7 bases. The V segment lost 7 bases and the J segment 7 bases; nucleotides outside the gene matches: 7. The length of the CDR3 is 13 residues. CDR1 and CDR2 from the germline V gene are SNHLY and FYNNEI. The CDR3 sequence is CASNSDRHQPQHF. The CDR3 region has the DNA TGTGCCAGCAACTCGGACAGGCACCAGCCCCAGCATTTT.

This clone was counted only a few times. The identical CDR3 is also encoded by other nucleotide sequences in the sample. The V call is TRBV6-1, the J call TRBJ1-1; the D gene is possibly TRBD1 (6 bases). This CDR3 contains 11 residues. Germline-derived CDR1 and CDR2 are MNHNS and SASEGT. V lost 0 bases to trimming and J lost 10 bases, with 6 bases between them. The CDR3 loop reads CASSEARGAFF. The CDR3 nucleotides are TGTGCCAGCAGTGAAGCCAGGGGAGCTTTCTTT.